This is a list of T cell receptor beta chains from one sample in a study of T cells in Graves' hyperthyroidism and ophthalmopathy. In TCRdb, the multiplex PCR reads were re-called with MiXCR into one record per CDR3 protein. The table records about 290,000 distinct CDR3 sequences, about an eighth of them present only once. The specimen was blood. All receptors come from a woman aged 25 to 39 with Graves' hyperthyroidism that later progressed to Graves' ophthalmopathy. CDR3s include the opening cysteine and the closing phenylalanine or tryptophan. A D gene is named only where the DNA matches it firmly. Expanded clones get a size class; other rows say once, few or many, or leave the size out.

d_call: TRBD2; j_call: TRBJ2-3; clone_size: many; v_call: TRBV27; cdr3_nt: TGTGCCAGCAGTTTCATGGTTGCTAGCGGGAGTGGAACAGATACGCAGTATTTT; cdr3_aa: CASSFMVASGSGTDTQYF
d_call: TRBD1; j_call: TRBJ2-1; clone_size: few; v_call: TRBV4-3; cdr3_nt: TGCGCCAGCAGCCAAGATCGGGGACAGGGAAGTGATGAGCAGTTCTTC; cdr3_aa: CASSQDRGQGSDEQFF
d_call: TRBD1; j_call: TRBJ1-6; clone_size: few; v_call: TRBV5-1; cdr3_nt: TGCGCCAGCAGCGGGGGACAGCTTAATTCACCCCTCCACTTT; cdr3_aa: CASSGGQLNSPLHF
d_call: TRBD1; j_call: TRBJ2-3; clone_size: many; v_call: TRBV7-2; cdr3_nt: TGTGCCAGCAGCTTAGCACCCTTCCGGGACAGCCATACGCAGTATTTT; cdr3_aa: CASSLAPFRDSHTQYF
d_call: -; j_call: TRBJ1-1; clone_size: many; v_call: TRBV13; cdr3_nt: TGTGCCAGCAGCTCTAACCTGAGGGAAACTGAAGCTTTCTTT; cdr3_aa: CASSSNLRETEAFF
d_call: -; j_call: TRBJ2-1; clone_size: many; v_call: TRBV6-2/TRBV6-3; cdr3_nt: TGTGCCAGCAGATCGGGCCATGAGCAGTTCTTC; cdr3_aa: CASRSGHEQFF
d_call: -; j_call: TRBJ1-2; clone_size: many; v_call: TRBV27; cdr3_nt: TGTGCCAGCAGTTTCAGCAGAAACTATGGCTACACCTTC; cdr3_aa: CASSFSRNYGYTF
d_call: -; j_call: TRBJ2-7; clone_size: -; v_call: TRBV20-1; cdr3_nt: TGCAGTGCTATGGTCTTCGAGGGAGCGCGATACGAGCAGTACTTC; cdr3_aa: CSAMVFEGARYEQYF
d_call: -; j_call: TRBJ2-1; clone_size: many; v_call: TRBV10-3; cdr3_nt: TGTGCCATCAGTGACGAGGGAATAGTACCTTACAATGAGCAGTTCTTC; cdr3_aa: CAISDEGIVPYNEQFF
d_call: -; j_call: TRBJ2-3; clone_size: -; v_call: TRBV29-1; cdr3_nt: TGCAGCGTTGAGCTGGCCCTATTATGGCAGTATTTT; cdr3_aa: CSVELALLWQYF
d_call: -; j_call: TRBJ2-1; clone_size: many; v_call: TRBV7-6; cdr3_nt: TGTGCCAGCAGCTGGGACCAGAGCTCCTACAATGAGCAGTTCTTC; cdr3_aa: CASSWDQSSYNEQFF
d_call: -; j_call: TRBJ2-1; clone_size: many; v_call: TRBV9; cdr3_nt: TGTGCCAGCAGCGCCCATGTGGGCAATGAGCAGTTCTTC; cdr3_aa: CASSAHVGNEQFF
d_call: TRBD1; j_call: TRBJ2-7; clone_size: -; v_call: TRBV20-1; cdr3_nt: TGCAGTGCTCCACAGGGGGAGGACTCCTACGAGCAGTACTTC; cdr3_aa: CSAPQGEDSYEQYF
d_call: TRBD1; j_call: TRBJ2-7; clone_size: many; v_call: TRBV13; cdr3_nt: TGTGCCAGCAGCTATATACTGACAGGGTATCGGCACGAGCAGTACTTC; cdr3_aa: CASSYILTGYRHEQYF
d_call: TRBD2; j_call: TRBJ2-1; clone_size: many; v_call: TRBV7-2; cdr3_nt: TGTGCCAGCAGTCTAGCGGGGTTGGTCTACAATGAGCAGTTCTTC; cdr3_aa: CASSLAGLVYNEQFF
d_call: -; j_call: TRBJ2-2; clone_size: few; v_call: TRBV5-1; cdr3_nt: TGCGCCAGCAGCCCCGGTAGGGGAGCGAACACCGGGGAGCTGTTTTTT; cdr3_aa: CASSPGRGANTGELFF
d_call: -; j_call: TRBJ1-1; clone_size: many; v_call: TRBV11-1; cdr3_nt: TGTGCCAGCAGCTTAGCCAGGGTCAGTGAAGCTTTCTTT; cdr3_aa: CASSLARVSEAFF
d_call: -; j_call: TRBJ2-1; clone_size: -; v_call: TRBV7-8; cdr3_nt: TGTGCCAGCGGTGATTACGAGCAGTTCTTC; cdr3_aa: CASGDYEQFF
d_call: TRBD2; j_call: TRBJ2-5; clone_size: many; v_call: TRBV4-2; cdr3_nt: TGTGCCAGCAGCCAAGGACTAGCGGGACAAGAGACCCAGTACTTC; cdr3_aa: CASSQGLAGQETQYF
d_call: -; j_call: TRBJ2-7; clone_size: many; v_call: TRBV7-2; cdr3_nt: TGTGCCAGCAGCTTAGCAGGGTTCTCCTACGAGCAGTACTTC; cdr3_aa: CASSLAGFSYEQYF
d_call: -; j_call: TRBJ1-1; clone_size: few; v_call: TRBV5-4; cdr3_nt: TGTGCCAGCAGCACCCTACAGGGCACTGAAGCTTTCTTT; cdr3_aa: CASSTLQGTEAFF
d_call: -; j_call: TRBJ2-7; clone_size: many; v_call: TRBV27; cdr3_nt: TGTGCCAGCAGTCTCCGGGGGAGGACCATGGGCTACGAGCAGTACTTC; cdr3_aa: CASSLRGRTMGYEQYF
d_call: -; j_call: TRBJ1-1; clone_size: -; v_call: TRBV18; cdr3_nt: TGTGCCAGCTCACCACCGAACAGGGTGGGGAACACTGAAGCTTTCTTT; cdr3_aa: CASSPPNRVGNTEAFF
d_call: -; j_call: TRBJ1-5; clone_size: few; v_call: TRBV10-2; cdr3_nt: TGCGCCAGCAGTGAGTCGACGTTAGATCAGCCCCAGCATTTT; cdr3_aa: CASSESTLDQPQHF
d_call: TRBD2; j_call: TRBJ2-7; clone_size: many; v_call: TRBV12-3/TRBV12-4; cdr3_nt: TGTGCCAGCGCGGGACTAGCCTCCTACGAGCAGTACTTC; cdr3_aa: CASAGLASYEQYF
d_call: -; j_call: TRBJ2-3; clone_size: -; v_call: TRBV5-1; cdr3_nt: TGCGCCAGCAGCCCCCTTGGGGGAGGTTTCACAGATACGCAGTATTTT; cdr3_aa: CASSPLGGGFTDTQYF
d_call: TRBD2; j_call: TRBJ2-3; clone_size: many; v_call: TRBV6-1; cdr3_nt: TGTGCCAGCAGTTTCATACTAGCGGGTACTAACACAGATACGCAGTATTTT; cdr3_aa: CASSFILAGTNTDTQYF
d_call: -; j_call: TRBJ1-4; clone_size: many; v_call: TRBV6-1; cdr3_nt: TGTGCCAGCAGTTCCCTGGTGGGAGTCCCTAATGAAAAACTGTTTTTT; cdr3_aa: CASSSLVGVPNEKLFF
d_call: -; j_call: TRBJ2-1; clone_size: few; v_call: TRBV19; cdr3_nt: TGTGCCAGTAGTTCGATGGGGCCGCGCAATGAGCAGTTCTTC; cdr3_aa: CASSSMGPRNEQFF
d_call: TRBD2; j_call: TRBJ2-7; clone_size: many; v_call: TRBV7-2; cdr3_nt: TGTGCCAGCAGCGACGGACTAGCGCCCTCCTACGAGCAGTACTTC; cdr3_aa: CASSDGLAPSYEQYF
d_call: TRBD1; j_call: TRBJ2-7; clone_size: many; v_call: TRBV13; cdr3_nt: TGTGCCAGCAGCACCCGACAGGGAATCGGCGAGCAGTACTTC; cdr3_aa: CASSTRQGIGEQYF
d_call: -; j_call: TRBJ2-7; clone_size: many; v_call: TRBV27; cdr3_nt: TGTGCCAGCTCACTGGGGGATACCTACGAGCAGTACTTC; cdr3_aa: CASSLGDTYEQYF
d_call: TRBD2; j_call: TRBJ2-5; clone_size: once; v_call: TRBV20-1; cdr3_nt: TGCAGTGCTAGAGATCGTCTACTAGCGGGACTTCGCGGAGGGGAGACCCAGTACTTC; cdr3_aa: CSARDRLLAGLRGGETQYF
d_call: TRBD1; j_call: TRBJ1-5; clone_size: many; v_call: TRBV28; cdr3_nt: TGTGCCAGCAGTCCTGGGGGCAGGGGGGATCAGCCCCAGCATTTT; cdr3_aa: CASSPGGRGDQPQHF